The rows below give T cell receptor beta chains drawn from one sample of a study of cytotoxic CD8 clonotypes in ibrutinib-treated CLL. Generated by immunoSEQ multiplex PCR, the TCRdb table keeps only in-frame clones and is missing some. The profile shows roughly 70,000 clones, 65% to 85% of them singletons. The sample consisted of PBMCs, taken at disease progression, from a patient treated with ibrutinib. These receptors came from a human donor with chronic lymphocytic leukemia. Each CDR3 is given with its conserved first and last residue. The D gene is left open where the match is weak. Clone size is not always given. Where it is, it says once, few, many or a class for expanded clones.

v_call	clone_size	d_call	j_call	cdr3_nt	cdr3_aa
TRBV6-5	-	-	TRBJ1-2	TGTGCCAGCAGTTCATGTGTACTTAATGGACAATGTAGCTACACCTTC	CASSSCVLNGQCSYTF
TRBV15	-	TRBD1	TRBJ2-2	TGTGCCATCCAGGTGACAGGGGCCCCGATCGGGGAGCTGTTTTTT	CAIQVTGAPIGELFF
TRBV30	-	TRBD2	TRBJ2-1	TGTGCCTGGAGTTTCGGACTAGCGGATTACAATGAGCAGTTCTTC	CAWSFGLADYNEQFF
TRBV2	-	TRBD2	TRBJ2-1	TGTGCCAGCAGTGAGTCTAGCGGGCTGAATGAGCAGTTCTTC	CASSESSGLNEQFF
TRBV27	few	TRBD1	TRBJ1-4	TGTGCCAGCGGGGAGGGGACAGCAATTAATGAAAAACTGTTTTTT	CASGEGTAINEKLFF
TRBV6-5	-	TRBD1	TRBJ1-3	TGTGCCAGCAGTTCTCGGGACAGAGGAAACACCATATATTTT	CASSSRDRGNTIYF
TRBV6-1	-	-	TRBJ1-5	TGTGCCAGCAGTGGGCCAGGGCAGAGCAATCAGCCCCAGCATTTT	CASSGPGQSNQPQHF
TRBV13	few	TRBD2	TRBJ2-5	TGTGCCAGCAGGTTCGCTAGCGGATATCAAGAGACCCAGTACTTC	CASRFASGYQETQYF
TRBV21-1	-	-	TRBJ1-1	TGTGCCAGCAGCAAAAGAGGTGCGGAAGGGGTTCACACTGAAGCTTTCTTT	CASSKRGAEGVHTEAFF
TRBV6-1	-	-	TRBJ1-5	TGTGCCAGCAGCGGGACGGGTCTTAATCAGCCCCAGCATTTT	CASSGTGLNQPQHF
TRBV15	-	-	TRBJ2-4	TGTGCCACCAGCAGAGATGGTACAGGGACCTTAGCCAAAAACATTCAGTACTTC	CATSRDGTGTLAKNIQYF
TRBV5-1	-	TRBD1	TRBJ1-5	TGCGCCAGCAGCCCGGGACAGTTTAGCAATCAGCCCCAGCATTTT	CASSPGQFSNQPQHF
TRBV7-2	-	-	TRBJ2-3	TGTGCCACCGGACGTGGCCTACGCACAGATACGCAGTATTTT	CATGRGLRTDTQYF
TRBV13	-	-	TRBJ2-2	TGTGCCAGCACCCGGGACCAGCGGGCCGGGGAGCTGTTTTTT	CASTRDQRAGELFF
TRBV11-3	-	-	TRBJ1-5	TGTGCCAGCAGCTTAACGGGAAACCAGCCCCAGCATTTT	CASSLTGNQPQHF
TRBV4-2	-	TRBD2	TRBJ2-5	TGTGCCAGCAGCCGATCCGGGACTAGCGGACAAGAGACCCAGTACTTC	CASSRSGTSGQETQYF
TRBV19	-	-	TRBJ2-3	TGTGCCAGTAGTTTTAGGCGGGGCACAGATACGCAGTATTTT	CASSFRRGTDTQYF
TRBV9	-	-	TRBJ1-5	TGTGCCAGCAGCGTTGACAATAGCAATCAGCCCCAGCATTTT	CASSVDNSNQPQHF
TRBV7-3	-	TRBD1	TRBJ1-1	TGTGCCAGCAGCTCACCCAGGACAGGGTCTGAAGCTTTCTTT	CASSSPRTGSEAFF
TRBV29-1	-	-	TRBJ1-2	TGCAGCGTCCCGGGTCAATTGACAGGCTACACCTTC	CSVPGQLTGYTF
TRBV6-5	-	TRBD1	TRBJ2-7	TGTGCCAGCAGACTCGACAGGGGACTCGAGTACGAGCAGTACTTC	CASRLDRGLEYEQYF
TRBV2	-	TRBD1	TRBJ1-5	TGTGCCAGCAGGGATGACAGGGGCAATCAGCCCCAGCATTTT	CASRDDRGNQPQHF
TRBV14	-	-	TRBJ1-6	TGTGCCAGCAGCCAAGGATTAGGCAGCTCCTATAATTCACCCCTCCACTTT	CASSQGLGSSYNSPLHF
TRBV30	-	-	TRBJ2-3	TGTGCCTGGAGTCCATCAAACGATACTCTCTCTAACACAGATACGCAGTATTTT	CAWSPSNDTLSNTDTQYF
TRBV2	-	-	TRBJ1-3	TGTGCCAGCAAGGATGACTCTGGAAACACCATATATTTT	CASKDDSGNTIYF
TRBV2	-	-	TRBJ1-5	TGTGCCAGCAGTTATAGCAATCAGCCCCAGCATTTT	CASSYSNQPQHF
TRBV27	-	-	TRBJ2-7	TGTGCCAGCAGTTTATCTGGGGGGGCTTTGTTCTACGAGCAGTACTTC	CASSLSGGALFYEQYF
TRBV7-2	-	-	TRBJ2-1	TGTGCCAGCAGCCCTCCCGAGCTCAGCTCCTACAATGAGCAGTTCTTC	CASSPPELSSYNEQFF
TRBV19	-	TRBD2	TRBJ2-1	TGTGCCAGTAGTCTAGGACTAGCGGGGGGCCCCCCCAATGAGCAGTTCTTC	CASSLGLAGGPPNEQFF
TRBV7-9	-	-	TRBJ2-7	TGTGCCAGCAGCATTAGGGGTTTCCGCGAGCAGTACTTC	CASSIRGFREQYF
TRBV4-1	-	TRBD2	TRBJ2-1	TGCGCCAGCAGCCAAGTGGTGTTGGCGGGGGGGCCAGGGTACAATGAGCAGTTCTTC	CASSQVVLAGGPGYNEQFF
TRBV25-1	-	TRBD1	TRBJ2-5	TGTGCCAGCAGTGATTTACAGGGGGCTTCGGAGACCCAGTACTTC	CASSDLQGASETQYF
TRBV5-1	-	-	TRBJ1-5	TGCGCCAGCAGCTTGGGTGGGGGGGACAGCAATCAGCCCCAGCATTTT	CASSLGGGDSNQPQHF
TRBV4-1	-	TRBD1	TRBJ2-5	TGCGCCAGCAGCCAAGCGGGACAGCGGCGGGAGACCCAGTACTTC	CASSQAGQRRETQYF
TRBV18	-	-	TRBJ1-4	TGTGCCAGCTCCGTCCACAGGGATGAAAAACTGTTTTTT	CASSVHRDEKLFF
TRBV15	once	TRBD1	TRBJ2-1	TGTGCCACCAGCAGCAGAAGGGACAGGGGCGATGAGCAGTTCTTC	CATSSRRDRGDEQFF
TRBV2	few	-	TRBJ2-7	TGTGCCAGCAGAATACAGGCCCGGAGATCCTACGAGCAGTACTTC	CASRIQARRSYEQYF
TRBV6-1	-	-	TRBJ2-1	TGTGCCAGCGGGACTCGGTTCGGGGAGCAGTTCTTC	CASGTRFGEQFF
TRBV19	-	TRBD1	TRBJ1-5	TGTGCCAGTAGTATTCAGGGGGCCGGCAATCAGCCCCAGCATTTT	CASSIQGAGNQPQHF
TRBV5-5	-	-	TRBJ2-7	TGTGCCAGCAGCTTGGTGGCGGCTTTGGGAGAGCAGTACTTC	CASSLVAALGEQYF
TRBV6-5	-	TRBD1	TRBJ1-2	TGTGCCAGCAGTTACGGGACAGGGCTGGGCTACACCTTC	CASSYGTGLGYTF
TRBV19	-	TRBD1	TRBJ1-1	TGTGCCAGTAGTATATCCCCAAGGGGGCGGATAGAAGCTTTCTTT	CASSISPRGRIEAFF
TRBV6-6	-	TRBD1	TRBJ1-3	TGTGCCAGCAGCTTCCTACAGGGGGGTGAAAACACCATATATTTT	CASSFLQGGENTIYF
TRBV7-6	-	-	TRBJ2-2	TGTGCCAGCAGCTTAGCCCCGATGGGGGAGCTGTTTTTT	CASSLAPMGELFF
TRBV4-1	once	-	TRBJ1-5	TGCGCCAGCAGCCAAGGGAGGGTTCAGCCCCAGCATTTT	CASSQGRVQPQHF
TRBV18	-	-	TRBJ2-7	TGTGCCAGCTCACCACGGCAGGAGATGACCTACGAGCAGTACTTC	CASSPRQEMTYEQYF
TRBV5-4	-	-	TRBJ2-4	TGTGCCAGCAGCAAGGACCAGGTTCAGTACTTC	CASSKDQVQYF
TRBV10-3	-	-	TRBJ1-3	TGTGCCATCAGTGAGTCCGTTCCTGTGGGGGGAAACACCATATATTTT	CAISESVPVGGNTIYF
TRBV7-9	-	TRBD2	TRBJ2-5	TGTGCCAGCAGCTTAGAACTAGCGGGAGAAGAGACCCAGTACTTC	CASSLELAGEETQYF
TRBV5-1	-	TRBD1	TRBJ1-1	TGCGCCAGCAGCTTGATAGGGACAGGACTCATGAACACTGAAGCTTTCTTT	CASSLIGTGLMNTEAFF
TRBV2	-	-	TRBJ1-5	TGTGCCAGCAGACACCGGGACTTCAATCAGCCCCAGCATTTT	CASRHRDFNQPQHF
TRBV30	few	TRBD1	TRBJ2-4	TGTGCCTGGAGACCCCGGGACAGGGCCAACATTCAGTACTTC	CAWRPRDRANIQYF
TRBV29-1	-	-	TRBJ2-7	TGCAGCGTTCTGAGCGGGCTCTCCTACGAGCAGTACTTC	CSVLSGLSYEQYF
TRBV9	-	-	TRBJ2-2	TGTGCCAGCAGCGAAATTGGGAACACCGGGGAGCTGTTTTTT	CASSEIGNTGELFF
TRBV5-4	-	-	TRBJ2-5	TGTGCCAGCAGCGTGTGGGAGCAAGAGACCCAGTACTTC	CASSVWEQETQYF
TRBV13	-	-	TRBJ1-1	TGTGCCAGCAGCTTAGCCCTTCGGGACACTGAAGCTTTCTTT	CASSLALRDTEAFF
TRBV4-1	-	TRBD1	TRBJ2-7	TGCGCCAGCAGCCAACCAAGGGACAGGCCCCACGAGCAGTACTTC	CASSQPRDRPHEQYF
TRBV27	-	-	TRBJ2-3	TGTGCCAGCAGCGCGAACCTCCGGGGTGGCGCGGTAGATACGCAGTATTTT	CASSANLRGGAVDTQYF
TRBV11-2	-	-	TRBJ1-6	TGTGCCAGCAGCACCCCAGGTCTCCTCGTGGCCCTCCACTTT	CASSTPGLLVALHF
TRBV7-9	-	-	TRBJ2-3	TGTGCCAGCAGCTTATTATCCTACGGGGATTCAGATACGCAGTATTTT	CASSLLSYGDSDTQYF